The 16 T cell receptor beta chains below come from one sample, sequenced in a study of T cell responses to AZD1222 COVID-19 vaccine (dated by TCRdb to about 2021). Reading the label with the study, this specimen's time point is: baseline before first vaccination. The receptor library was made with the immunoSEQ multiplex PCR assay. As stored in TCRdb, this immuneACCESS dataset retains in-frame rearrangements with V and J assigned. A fraction of the clones does not appear; measured against another copy, unresolved V genes explain less than half of the discrepancy, and the remainder lacks a known reason. This sample gives 99,000 or so clones in total; 93% of them show up just once. In total, the top ten clones hold approximately 4.7% of the sample. The input for sequencing was peripheral blood, taken on day 0 of AZD1222 vaccination. Receptors originate from an adult in good health.

The genes are TRBV7-3 and TRBJ2-3, with 7 bases that match TRBD1. This CDR3 comprises 13 residues. The ends lost 7 bases at V and 5 bases at J; junction bases unmatched: 6. Germline V gene data show CDR1 as SGHTA and CDR2 as FQGTGA. The CDR3 loop is CASNNAGGDTQYF. The CDR3 DNA sequence: TGTGCCAGCAACAACGCAGGGGGAGATACGCAGTATTTT.

The genes are TRBV2 and TRBJ2-3, with D hard to call. The CDR3 covers 13 residues. Germline V gene lookup returns CDR1 SNHLY and CDR2 FYNNEI. Between the trimmed V and J ends, which lost 7 bases and 2 bases, there was a span of 10 bases. The CDR3 is CASIPRITDTQYF. The CDR3 nucleotides read TGTGCCAGCATCCCCAGGATCACAGATACGCAGTATTTT.

The V gene is TRBV29-1, the J gene TRBJ2-2; D remains ambiguous. This CDR3 is 14 amino acids long. V lost 3 bases to trimming and J lost 1 base, with 9 bases between them. The germline gives CDR1 SQVTM, CDR2 ANQGSEA. The CDR3 DNA is TGCAGCGTTGATTCCAGCAGGAACACCGGGGAGCTGTTTTTT. It encodes CSVDSSRNTGELFF.

This clone was counted a few times. This rearrangement joins TRBV4-2 to TRBJ1-5; D is uncertain. The CDR3 contains 18 residues. Trimming removed 1 base from V and 3 bases from J, with 19 bases in between. Germline V gives CDR1 LGHNA, CDR2 YNFKEQ. The CDR3 here is CASSQGVSGLASNQPQHF. In DNA form, the CDR3 reads TGTGCCAGCAGCCAAGGTGTAAGTGGATTAGCTTCCAATCAGCCCCAGCATTTT.

CDR3 in amino acids: CASSESRAGELFF. CDR3 bases: TGCGCCAGCAGTGAGTCGAGGGCCGGGGAGCTGTTTTTT. The chain couples TRBV10-1 to TRBJ2-2; D is possibly TRBD2 (5 bases). V lost 0 bases to trimming and J lost 6 bases, with 5 bases between them. Looked up from germline, CDR1 is WNHNN and CDR2 is SYGVQD (reference sequence). The CDR3 consists of 13 residues.

This clone has just a few counts. The chain uses TRBV5-1 and TRBJ1-2; D might be TRBD1 (5 bases). Germline V gives CDR1 SGHRS, CDR2 YFSETQ. The length of the CDR3 is 17 residues. V gave up 4 bases and J gave up 4 bases, with 23 bases separating them. The CDR3 sequence: CASSDSPTGRGIYGYTF. The DNA for the CDR3 is TGCGCCAGCAGCGATTCCCCAACCGGTCGGGGCATCTATGGCTACACCTTC.

In the case of this clone: Sequence at one end of the junction differs from germline and may be a read error. The gene calls are TRBV10-3 and TRBJ1-5, with D possibly being TRBD1 (5 bases). The germline V gene has CDR1 ENHRY and CDR2 SYGVKD. This CDR3 is built from 13 residues. DNA of the CDR3: TGTGCCACCAGTAGGGGCGAAGATCAGCCCCAGCATTTT. Protein product: CATSRGEDQPQHF.

The V call is TRBV7-9, the J call TRBJ2-7; D remains unclear. Germline CDR1 is SEHNR and CDR2 is FQNEAQ (reference sequence). This CDR3 comprises 12 residues. With 0 bases removed from V and 8 bases from J, the gap between germline ends came to 8 bases. DNA for the CDR3: TGTGCCAGCAGCTTAGCAGGGAACCAGCAGTACTTC. Its translation is CASSLAGNQQYF.

The chain couples TRBV19 to TRBJ2-7; D is unclear. Trimming pared 3 bases from V and 1 base from J, leaving 10 bases between. The CDR3 sequence is 14 residues long. Germline loops: CDR1 LNHDA, CDR2 SQIVND (reference sequence). CDR3 sequence (DNA): TGTGCCAGTAGTATGTCAGCTCGATCCTACGAGCAGTACTTC. It is translated as CASSMSARSYEQYF.

This clone was seen a single time. In DNA form, the CDR3 reads TGTGCCAGCAGGTCATCGGGGGGCGGCGGCTACACCTTC. Its protein is CASRSSGGGGYTF. The V call is TRBV11-3, the J call TRBJ1-2, with D possibly TRBD1 on 6 matching bases. This CDR3 has 13 amino acids. The V and J ends lost 6 bases and 8 bases respectively, with 16 bases between them. CDR1 is SGHNT and CDR2 is YENEEA in the germline V gene.

The J gene is TRBJ1-4, the V gene TRBV7-9, with D uncertain. The V gene lost 1 base and the J gene lost 7 bases, with 16 bases spanning the gap. The CDR3 has 16 amino acids. Germline CDR1 and CDR2: SEHNR and FQNEAQ (reference sequence). The CDR3: CASSLETIQASEKLFF. As DNA, the CDR3 is TGTGCCAGCAGCTTAGAGACGATTCAGGCTAGTGAAAAACTGTTTTTT.

The chain carries TRBV29-1 and TRBJ2-5; D is possibly TRBD1 or TRBD2 (5 bases each). This CDR3 is 11 amino acids long. The ends were cut back, 7 bases at V and 4 bases at J, with 10 bases in the middle. Germline lookup yields CDR1 SQVTM and CDR2 ANQGSEA. CDR3 coding DNA: TGCAGCGGAACAGGAGGAGAGACCCAGTACTTC. Translation: CSGTGGETQYF.

This clone was counted once. The V and J genes are TRBV19 and TRBJ1-5; possibly TRBD1 for D (6 bases). The germline V and J ends were trimmed by 5 bases and 0 bases, with 11 bases remaining between them. The CDR3 is made up of 15 amino acids. Germline loops: CDR1 LNHDA, CDR2 SQIVND (reference sequence). CDR3 DNA sequence: TGTGCCAGTAGTTGGTCAGGGGCTAGCAATCAGCCCCAGCATTTT. Protein sequence: CASSWSGASNQPQHF.

The V and J genes are TRBV28 and TRBJ1-1; D ambiguous. The CDR3 spans 13 residues. V lost 7 bases and J lost 8, with 17 bases in between. Per the germline V gene, CDR1 is MDHEN and CDR2 is SYDVKM. The CDR3 loop reads CASIGSGFAEAFF. CDR3 DNA sequence: TGTGCCAGCATCGGGTCGGGTTTCGCGGAAGCTTTCTTT.

The chain recombines TRBV21-1 with TRBJ1-5. TRBV21-1 is listed as a pseudogene. This CDR3 comprises 17 residues. DNA for the CDR3: TGTGCCAGCGTCCTATTGACGGACGGATTCTTAGATCAGCCCCAGCATTTT. This sequence encodes CASVLLTDGFLDQPQHF.

The chain carries TRBV7-2 and TRBJ2-5, with a possible D match to TRBD2 (5 bases). Germline CDR1 SGHTA, CDR2 FQGNSA. The length of the CDR3 is 14 residues. V was cut by 5 bases and J by 2 bases, with 12 bases left in between. The CDR3: CASSPSLIQETQYF. In DNA form, the CDR3 reads TGTGCCAGCAGCCCTAGCCTCATACAAGAGACCCAGTACTTC.